The clone carrying this T cell receptor beta chain has just a few counts. The antigen is unknown. The data stem from a study of cytomegalovirus exposure and HLA in healthy donors. Overall study results and limits: The authors later linked a missense DCLRE1C variant to TCR beta V- and J-gene trimming. Upon later analysis, TCR association rates were observed to vary by HLA locus, being highest for DRB1 and lowest for HLA-C. Despite most TCR sequences being rare, some public TCRs occurred in many donors.

This CDR3 comprises 13 residues. The V gene's germline CDR1 is SGHDN and CDR2 FVKESK. V was trimmed by 3 bases and J by 2 bases, leaving 7 bases between them. PCR amplification relied on 60 Vbeta primers (plus 13 Jbeta primers). Profiling relied on immunoSEQ multiplex PCR, and the TCRdb table lists in-frame clones only, not all of them. The sample has about 25,000 clones, 55% to 75% seen once. Nominally healthy donors were sampled, though unrecorded immune exposures were likely. The source is a woman between 50 and 59 years old in good health and CMV-seronegative. Sequences were obtained from PBMCs. The rearrangement joins TRBV14 to TRBJ2-5; D unclear. The CDR3 reads CASSHRLQETQYF. CDR3 bases: TGTGCCAGCAGCCACAGGCTACAAGAGACCCAGTACTTC.